This T cell receptor beta chain was sequenced for a study of monozygotic twins with inflammatory bowel disease. Template switching introduced UMIs that contain a 6-nucleotide sample barcode. The cDNA of both the TCRalpha and TCRbeta chains was subjected to two nested PCRs of about 15 and 9 cycles. TCRdb reprocessed the 5' RACE reads, with one entry per CDR3 protein and no DNA. Its table records 150,000 or so distinct CDR3 sequences. The CDR3 spans 13 residues. Germline V gene sequence: CDR1 SQVTM, CDR2 ANQGSEA. The chain has TRBV29-1 and TRBJ2-7; checking the TCRdb D call of TRBD2 is not possible without DNA. The source of this sequence is a human donor with ulcerative colitis or Crohn's disease, or a healthy co-twin of an affected twin (not recorded which). The sequenced material came from blood. The CDR3 here is CSVETSGLYEQYF.